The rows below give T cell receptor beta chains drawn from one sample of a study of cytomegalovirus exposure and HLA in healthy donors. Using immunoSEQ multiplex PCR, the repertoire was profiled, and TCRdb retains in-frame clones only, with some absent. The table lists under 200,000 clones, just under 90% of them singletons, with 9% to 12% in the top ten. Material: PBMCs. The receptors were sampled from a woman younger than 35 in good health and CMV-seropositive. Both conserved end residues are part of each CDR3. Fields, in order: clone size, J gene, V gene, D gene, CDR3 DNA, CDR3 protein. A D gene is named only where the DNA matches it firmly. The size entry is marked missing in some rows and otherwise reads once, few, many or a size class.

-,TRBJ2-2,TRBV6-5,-,TGTGCCAGCAGCGGCCAACCTGGGGGGACCGGGGAGCTGTTTTTT,CASSGQPGGTGELFF
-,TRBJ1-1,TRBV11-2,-,TGTGCCAGCAGCTTCGGACTAAGGGGCACTGAAGCTTTCTTT,CASSFGLRGTEAFF
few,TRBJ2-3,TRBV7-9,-,TGTGCCAGCAGCTTAACAGCAGATACGCAGTATTTT,CASSLTADTQYF
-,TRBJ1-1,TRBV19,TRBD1,TGTGCCAGTAAAGGGGACAGGGATTTCGCAGCAGCTTTCTTT,CASKGDRDFAAAFF
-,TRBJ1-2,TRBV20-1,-,TGCAGTGACAGACACTATGGCTACACCTTC,CSDRHYGYTF
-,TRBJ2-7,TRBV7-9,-,TGTGCCAGCAGCCCAACGGCGGGGACAGATTTCTACGAGCAGTACTTC,CASSPTAGTDFYEQYF
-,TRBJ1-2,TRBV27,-,TGTGCCAGCAGTCTCGACAGGATCGGGTACTATGGCTACACCTTC,CASSLDRIGYYGYTF
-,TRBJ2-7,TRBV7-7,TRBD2,TGTGCTAGCAGCTTAGCTAGCGGACTCGTCTACGAGCAGTACTTC,CASSLASGLVYEQYF
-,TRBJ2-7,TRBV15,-,TGTGCCACCAGCCCCCCCCTCGGGAACTCCTACGAGCAGTACTTC,CATSPPLGNSYEQYF
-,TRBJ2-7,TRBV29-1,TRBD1,TGCAGCGTTGAATGGGCAGGGGGCCCCTACGAGCAGTACTTC,CSVEWAGGPYEQYF
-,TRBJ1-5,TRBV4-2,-,TGTGCCAGCAGCCAAATATTAGACAGAGACCTAAATCAGCCCCAGCATTTT,CASSQILDRDLNQPQHF
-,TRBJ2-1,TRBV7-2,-,TGTGCCAGCAGCTTAGCGTACGGGAATGAGCAGTTCTTC,CASSLAYGNEQFF
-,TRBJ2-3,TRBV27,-,TGTGCCAGCACCCCCCGTGGCGAGCGGCCTAGCACAGATACGCAGTATTTT,CASTPRGERPSTDTQYF
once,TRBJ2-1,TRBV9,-,TGTGCCAGCAGCCCTGGGGGGGCGGGATTTAATGAGCAGTTCTTC,CASSPGGAGFNEQFF
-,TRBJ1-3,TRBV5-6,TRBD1,TGTGCCAGCAGCTTGGGGACAGGGAGCTCTGGAAACACCATATATTTT,CASSLGTGSSGNTIYF
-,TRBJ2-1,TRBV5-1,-,TGCGCCAGCAGCTTGACGGGAGCCAATGAGCAGTTCTTC,CASSLTGANEQFF
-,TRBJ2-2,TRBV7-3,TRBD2,TGTGCCAGCAGCCTAAACGGCGGGAGTGACACCGGGGAGCTGTTTTTT,CASSLNGGSDTGELFF
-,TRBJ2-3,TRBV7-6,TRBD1,TGTGCCAGCAGCCGGGACAGGGGGCGAACAGATACGCAGTATTTT,CASSRDRGRTDTQYF
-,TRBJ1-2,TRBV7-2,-,TGTGCCAGCAGCTTAGGCCCAGGCCTCTATGGCTACACCTTC,CASSLGPGLYGYTF
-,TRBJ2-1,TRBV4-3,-,TGCGCCAGCAGCCAGAGGCCGAGCTCCTACAATGAGCAGTTCTTC,CASSQRPSSYNEQFF
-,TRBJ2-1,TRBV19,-,TGTGCCAGTAGTAGATCCCAGTGGTTTGAGCAGTTCTTC,CASSRSQWFEQFF
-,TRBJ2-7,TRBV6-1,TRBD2,TGTGCCAGCAGGAGTAGCGGGGTCTACGAGCAGTACTTC,CASRSSGVYEQYF
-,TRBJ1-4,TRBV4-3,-,TGCGCCAGCAGCCAAGATTGGGCAGGGCGTCTTGGTGAAAAACTGTTTTTT,CASSQDWAGRLGEKLFF
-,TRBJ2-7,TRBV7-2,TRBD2,TGTGCCAGCAGCTTATTTAGCGGGATCGAGCAGTACTTC,CASSLFSGIEQYF
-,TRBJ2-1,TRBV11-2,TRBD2,TGTGCCAGCAGCTTAGGCGGGAGCTACAATGAGCAGTTCTTC,CASSLGGSYNEQFF
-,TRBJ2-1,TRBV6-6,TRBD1,TGTGCCAGCTGGGGGACAGGGGGCCCACATGAGCAGTTCTTC,CASWGTGGPHEQFF
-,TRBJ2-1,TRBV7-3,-,TGTGCCAGCAGCCCCGATGTGTGGGCGGGTCTGAGCTCCTACAATGAGCAGTTCTTC,CASSPDVWAGLSSYNEQFF
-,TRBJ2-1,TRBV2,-,TGTGCCAGCATTATACCTGTAGCCCTTATCTACAATGAGCAGTTCTTC,CASIIPVALIYNEQFF
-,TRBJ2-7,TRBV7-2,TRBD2,TGTGCCAGCAGCGCCGGGACTAGCAGCTACGAGCAGTACTTC,CASSAGTSSYEQYF
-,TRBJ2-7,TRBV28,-,TGTGCCAGCAGTTATTCGGGTCGCTGGGACGAGCAGTACTTC,CASSYSGRWDEQYF
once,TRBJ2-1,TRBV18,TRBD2,TGTGCCAGCTCCATATTAGCGGGAGGTGAGCAGTTCTTC,CASSILAGGEQFF
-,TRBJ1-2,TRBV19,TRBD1,TGTGCCAGTAGTGACGGACAGGGGGGTTTCTATGGCTACACCTTC,CASSDGQGGFYGYTF
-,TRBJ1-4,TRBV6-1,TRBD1,TGTGCCAGCAGTGCCTCCGACAGGGACGAAAAACTGTTTTTT,CASSASDRDEKLFF
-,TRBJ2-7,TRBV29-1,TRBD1,TGCAGCGTTCGGGGGGACAGGGTTGACGAGCAGTACTTC,CSVRGDRVDEQYF
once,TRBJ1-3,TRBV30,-,TGTGCCTGGAGTTCCCTCCCCTTTTTCTCTGGAAACACCATATATTTT,CAWSSLPFFSGNTIYF
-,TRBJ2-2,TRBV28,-,TGTGCCAGCAGCCAGACATCGAACACCGGGGAGCTGTTTTTT,CASSQTSNTGELFF